One sample yielded the 15 T cell receptor beta chains listed below, sequenced in a study of T cells in Graves' hyperthyroidism and ophthalmopathy. Researchers amplified the TCR beta CDR3 regions from RNA transcripts. The HTBI primer set served for first-round RT-PCR of the TCR CDR3. A single record per CDR3 protein comes from TCRdb applying MiXCR to the multiplex PCR reads. The sample includes about 360,000 distinct CDR3 sequences, over 10% of them seen just once. Sequenced input: blood. These receptors were obtained from a woman aged 18-29 years with Graves' hyperthyroidism.

This clonotype was counted at least ten times. The genes are TRBV13 and TRBJ2-1; TRBD2 aligns across 13 bases. After removal of 5 bases from V and 7 bases from J, the junction contained 8 bases not matched to a gene. The CDR3 totals 16 residues. CDR1 and CDR2 from the germline V gene are PRHDT and FYEKMQ (reference sequence). DNA of the CDR3: TGTGCCAGCAGCCCCCGGACTAGCGGGAGTTGGAATGAGCAGTTCTTC. This encodes CASSPRTSGSWNEQFF.

This clonotype was seen repeatedly, ten times or more. The chain uses TRBV3-1 and TRBJ2-3, with D unresolved. Trimming took off 2 bases at V and 6 bases at J, with 12 bases between the two ends. Germline V gene data show CDR1 as LGHDT and CDR2 as YNNKEL (reference sequence). The CDR3 has 14 residues. CDR3 nucleotides: TGTGCCAGCAGCCAACCAAGCCTCCCGGATACGCAGTATTTT. It is translated as CASSQPSLPDTQYF.

This clonotype was seen many times. CDR3 amino acids: CARHPSIDTGELFF. CDR3 coding DNA: TGTGCCAGGCACCCCTCCATCGACACCGGGGAGCTGTTTTTT. The chain uses TRBV7-3 and TRBJ2-2; D is ambiguous. CDR3 length equals 14 residues. Trimming left V 9 bases short and J 3 bases short, with 14 bases between. Germline V gives CDR1 SGHTA, CDR2 FQGTGA. Drawing the rest from reference TRBV7-3 and TRBJ2-2, the complete variable domain is GAGVSQTPSNKVTEKGKYVELRCDPISGHTALYWYRQSLGQGPEFLIYFQGTGAADDSGLPNDRFFAVRPEGSVSTLKIQRTERGDSAVYLCARHPSIDTGELFFGEGSRLTVL.

This clonotype was recorded at least ten times. CDR3 DNA sequence: TGTGCCAGCAGCTTGACTGAGACCCAGTACTTC. Translation: CASSLTETQYF. The chain links TRBV5-6 to TRBJ2-5; D call uncertain. Germline V CDR1 and CDR2: SGHDT, YYEEEE. There are 11 residues in the CDR3. V dropped 1 base and J dropped 5 bases, with 3 bases sitting between them.

This clonotype was detected many times. The chain carries TRBV6-2 or TRBV6-3 and TRBJ2-1; 13 nucleotides agree with TRBD2. Germline V CDR1 and CDR2: MNHEY, SVGEGT. The CDR3 is 17 residues long. The junction had 5 bases not matched to a gene; V was cut back by 4 bases and J by 2 bases. This CDR3 reads CASSWTSGRITYNEQFF. The CDR3 bases are TGTGCCAGCAGTTGGACTAGCGGGAGAATCACCTACAATGAGCAGTTCTTC.

J is TRBJ2-1 and V is TRBV24-1; TRBD1 agrees at 7 bases. Germline V gives CDR1 KGHDR, CDR2 SFDVKD. The CDR3 is made up of 15 amino acids. V was clipped by 7 bases and J by 2 bases; unmatched bases: 7. CDR3 sequence: CATSPRQGAYNEQFF. The CDR3 nucleotides read TGTGCCACCAGCCCCAGACAGGGAGCCTACAATGAGCAGTTCTTC.

There are many counts of this clonotype. The DNA of the CDR3 is TGCAGCGTTAAGGACCCTGAAGCTTTCTTT. Its translation is CSVKDPEAFF. This rearrangement joins TRBV29-1 to TRBJ1-1; D remains ambiguous. The CDR3 contains 10 residues. The germline CDR1 and CDR2 sequences are SQVTM and ANQGSEA. The germline V and J ends were trimmed by 5 bases and 6 bases, with 7 bases remaining between them.

The V and J genes are TRBV10-3 and TRBJ1-5, with D possibly matching TRBD1 (5 bases). The CDR3 extends over 14 amino acids. V was shortened by 4 bases and J by 3 bases, with 10 bases between the two germline ends. The germline V gene encodes CDR1 ENHRY and CDR2 SYGVKD. CDR3 loop: CAISVGGANQPQHF. The DNA for the CDR3 is TGTGCCATCAGTGTCGGAGGGGCCAATCAGCCCCAGCATTTT.

This rearrangement joins TRBV7-9 to TRBJ2-5; maybe TRBD1 (6 bases). Per germline, CDR1 SEHNR and CDR2 FQNEAQ (reference sequence). Trimming pared 1 base from V and 4 bases from J, leaving 13 bases between. The CDR3 runs to 15 residues. CDR3 bases: TGTGCCAGCAGCTTAGTAGCGACAGGTCGAGAGACCCAGTACTTC. Translating it yields CASSLVATGRETQYF.

V is TRBV3-1 and J is TRBJ2-7; D is uncertain. Germline loops: CDR1 LGHDT, CDR2 YNNKEL (reference sequence). The CDR3 runs 17 residues. The V end lost 0 bases, the J end lost 1 base, and 16 bases lay between the germline ends. The CDR3: CASSQDSGRLGSYEQYF. The CDR3 coding sequence is TGTGCCAGCAGCCAAGATTCCGGCAGGCTAGGGTCCTACGAGCAGTACTTC.

This clonotype was seen many times. The V and J genes are TRBV28 and TRBJ1-5; 8 bases are shared with TRBD1. The trim removed 3 bases at V and 7 bases at J, leaving 8 bases unmatched. The germline V gene encodes CDR1 MDHEN and CDR2 SYDVKM. The CDR3 is 15 amino acids. This CDR3 reads CASSLDRARTQPQHF. CDR3 bases: TGTGCCAGCAGTTTGGACAGGGCACGTACCCAGCCCCAGCATTTT.

There are many counts of this clonotype. V is TRBV19 and J is TRBJ1-5; D call uncertain. The CDR3 contains 18 residues. V was pared by 0 bases and J by 1 base, with 16 bases between. Germline values: CDR1 LNHDA, CDR2 SQIVND (reference sequence). CDR3 DNA: TGTGCCAGTAGTATAGAATGGGCCCAGTCAACGAGCAATCAGCCCCAGCATTTT. It translates to CASSIEWAQSTSNQPQHF.

This chain joins TRBV27 and TRBJ2-4, with 9 positions matching TRBD2. After removal of 3 bases from V and 4 bases from J, the junction contained 7 bases not matched to a gene. The CDR3 runs 16 residues. Germline V gives CDR1 MNHEY, CDR2 SMNVEV (reference sequence). In nucleotides, the CDR3 is TGTGCCAGCAGTTTGACCAGCGGGGGGCCGAAAAACATTCAGTACTTC. It yields the protein CASSLTSGGPKNIQYF.

V and J are TRBV9 and TRBJ1-1; 10 bases are shared with TRBD1. After removal of 3 bases from V and 0 bases from J, the junction contained 5 bases not matched to a gene. The CDR3 sequence is 16 residues long. From germline, CDR1 is SGDLS and CDR2 YYNGEE. The CDR3 reads CASSEGQGFMNTEAFF. In nucleotides, the CDR3 is TGTGCCAGCAGCGAGGGACAGGGGTTCATGAACACTGAAGCTTTCTTT. The full variable domain, completed using reference TRBV9 and TRBJ1-1, is DSGVTQTPKHLITATGQRVTLRCSPRSGDLSVYWYQQSLDQGLQFLIQYYNGEERAKGNILERFSAQQFPDLHSELNLSSLELGDSALYFCASSEGQGFMNTEAFFGQGTRLTVV.

This clonotype was observed many times. This chain links TRBV7-8 with TRBJ1-6; D is perhaps TRBD1 (6 bases). Deletions cut 1 base from V and 10 bases from J, with 11 bases between. This CDR3 region has 14 residues. In germline, CDR1 is SGHVS, CDR2 FQNEAQ. CDR3 protein: CASSLGRGGSPLHF. Here the CDR3 DNA reads TGTGCCAGCAGCTTAGGCAGGGGAGGGTCACCCCTCCACTTT. The full variable domain, rest sourced from reference TRBV7-8 and TRBJ1-6, is GAGVSQSPRYKVAKRGQDVALRCDPISGHVSLFWYQQALGQGPEFLTYFQNEAQLDKSGLPSDRFFAERPEGSVSTLKIQRTQQEDSAVYLCASSLGRGGSPLHFGNGTRLTVT.